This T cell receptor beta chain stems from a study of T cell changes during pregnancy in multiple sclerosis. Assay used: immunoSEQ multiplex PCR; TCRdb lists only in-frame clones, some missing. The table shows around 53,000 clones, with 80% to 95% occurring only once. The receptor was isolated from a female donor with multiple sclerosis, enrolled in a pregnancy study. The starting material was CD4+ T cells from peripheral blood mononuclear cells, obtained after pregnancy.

The CDR3 DNA is TGTGCCAGCAGCCCCCGGACTAGCAGAGACACAGATACGCAGTATTTT. This codes for CASSPRTSRDTDTQYF. The V gene is TRBV5-5, the J gene TRBJ2-3; TRBD2 agrees at 8 bases. V gave up 4 bases and J gave up 2 bases; unmatched junction bases: 9. Germline CDR1 reads SGHKS; CDR2 reads YYEKEE (reference sequence). The length of the CDR3 is 16 residues.